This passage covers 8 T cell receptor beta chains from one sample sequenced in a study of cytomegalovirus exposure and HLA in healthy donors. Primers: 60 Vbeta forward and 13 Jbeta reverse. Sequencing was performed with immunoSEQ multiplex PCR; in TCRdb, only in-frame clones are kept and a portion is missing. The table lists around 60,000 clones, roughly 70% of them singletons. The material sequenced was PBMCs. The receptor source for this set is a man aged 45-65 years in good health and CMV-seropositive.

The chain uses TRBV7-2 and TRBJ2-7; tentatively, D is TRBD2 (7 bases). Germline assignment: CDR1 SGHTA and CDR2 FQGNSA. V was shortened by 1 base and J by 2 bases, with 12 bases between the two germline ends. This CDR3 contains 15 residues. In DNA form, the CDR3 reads TGTGCCAGCAGCTTAGGGCGGGGGCGCACCTACGAGCAGTACTTC. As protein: CASSLGRGRTYEQYF.

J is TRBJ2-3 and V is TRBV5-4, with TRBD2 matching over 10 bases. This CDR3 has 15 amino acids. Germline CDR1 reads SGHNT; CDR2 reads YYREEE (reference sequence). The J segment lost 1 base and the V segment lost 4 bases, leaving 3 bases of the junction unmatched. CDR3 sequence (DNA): TGTGCCAGCAGCAAAGGACTAGCGGGCACAGATACGCAGTATTTT. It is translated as CASSKGLAGTDTQYF.

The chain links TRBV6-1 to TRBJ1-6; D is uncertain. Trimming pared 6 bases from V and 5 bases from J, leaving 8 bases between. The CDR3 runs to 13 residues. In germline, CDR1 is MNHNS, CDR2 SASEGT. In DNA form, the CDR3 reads TGTGCCAGCAGAGAGTCCAATAATTCACCCCTCCACTTT. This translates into CASRESNNSPLHF.

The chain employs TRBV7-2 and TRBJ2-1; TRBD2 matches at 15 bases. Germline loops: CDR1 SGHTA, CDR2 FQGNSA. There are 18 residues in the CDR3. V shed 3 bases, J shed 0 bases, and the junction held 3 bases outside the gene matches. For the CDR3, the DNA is TGTGCCAGCAGCTTCGGACTAGCGGGAGGGAGCTCCTACAATGAGCAGTTCTTC. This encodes CASSFGLAGGSSYNEQFF.

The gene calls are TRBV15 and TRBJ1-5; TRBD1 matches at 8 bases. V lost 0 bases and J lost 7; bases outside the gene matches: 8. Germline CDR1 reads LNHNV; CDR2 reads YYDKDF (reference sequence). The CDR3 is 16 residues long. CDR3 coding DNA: TGTGCCACCAGCAGAGATTCCGCAGGGGGCGTGCAGCCCCAGCATTTT. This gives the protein CATSRDSAGGVQPQHF.

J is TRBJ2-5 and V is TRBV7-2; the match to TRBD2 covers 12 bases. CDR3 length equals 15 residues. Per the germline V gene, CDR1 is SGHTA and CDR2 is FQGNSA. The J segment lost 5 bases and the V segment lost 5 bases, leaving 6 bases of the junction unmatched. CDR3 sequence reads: CASSQTSGRGETQYF. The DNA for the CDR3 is TGTGCCAGCAGCCAGACTAGCGGGAGAGGTGAGACCCAGTACTTC. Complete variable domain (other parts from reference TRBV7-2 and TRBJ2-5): GAGVSQSPSNKVTEKGKDVELRCDPISGHTALYWYRQSLGQGLEFLIYFQGNSAPDKSGLPSDRFSAERTGGSVSTLTIQRTQQEDSAVYLCASSQTSGRGETQYFGPGTRLLVL.

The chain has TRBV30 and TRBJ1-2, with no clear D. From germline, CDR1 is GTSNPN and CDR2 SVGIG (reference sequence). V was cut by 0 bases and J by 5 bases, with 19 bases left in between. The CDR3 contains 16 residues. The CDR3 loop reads CAWSVPPGRGIYGYTF. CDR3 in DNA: TGTGCCTGGAGTGTCCCGCCAGGTCGAGGGATATATGGCTACACCTTC.

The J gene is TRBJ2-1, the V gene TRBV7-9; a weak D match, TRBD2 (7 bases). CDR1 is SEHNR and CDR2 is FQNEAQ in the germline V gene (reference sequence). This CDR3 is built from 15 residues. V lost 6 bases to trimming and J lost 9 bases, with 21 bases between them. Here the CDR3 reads CASRREGEGRGEQFF. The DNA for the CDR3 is TGTGCCAGCAGAAGAGAGGGGGAGGGAAGGGGTGAGCAGTTCTTC.